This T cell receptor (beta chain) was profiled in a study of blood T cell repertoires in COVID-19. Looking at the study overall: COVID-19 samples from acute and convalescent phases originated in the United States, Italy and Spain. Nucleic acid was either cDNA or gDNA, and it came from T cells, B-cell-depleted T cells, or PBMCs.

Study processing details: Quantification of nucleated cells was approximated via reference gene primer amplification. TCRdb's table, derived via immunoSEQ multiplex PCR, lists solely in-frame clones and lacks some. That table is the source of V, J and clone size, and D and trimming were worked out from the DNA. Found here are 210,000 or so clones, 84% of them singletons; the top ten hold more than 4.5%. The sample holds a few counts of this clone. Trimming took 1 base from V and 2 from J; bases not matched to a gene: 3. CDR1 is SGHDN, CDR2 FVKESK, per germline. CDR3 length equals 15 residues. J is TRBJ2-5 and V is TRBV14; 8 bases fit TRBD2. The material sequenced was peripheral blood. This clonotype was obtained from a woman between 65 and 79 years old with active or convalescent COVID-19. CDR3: CASSQGSGGQETQYF. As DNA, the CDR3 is TGTGCCAGCAGCCAAGGTTCGGGGGGGCAAGAGACCCAGTACTTC.